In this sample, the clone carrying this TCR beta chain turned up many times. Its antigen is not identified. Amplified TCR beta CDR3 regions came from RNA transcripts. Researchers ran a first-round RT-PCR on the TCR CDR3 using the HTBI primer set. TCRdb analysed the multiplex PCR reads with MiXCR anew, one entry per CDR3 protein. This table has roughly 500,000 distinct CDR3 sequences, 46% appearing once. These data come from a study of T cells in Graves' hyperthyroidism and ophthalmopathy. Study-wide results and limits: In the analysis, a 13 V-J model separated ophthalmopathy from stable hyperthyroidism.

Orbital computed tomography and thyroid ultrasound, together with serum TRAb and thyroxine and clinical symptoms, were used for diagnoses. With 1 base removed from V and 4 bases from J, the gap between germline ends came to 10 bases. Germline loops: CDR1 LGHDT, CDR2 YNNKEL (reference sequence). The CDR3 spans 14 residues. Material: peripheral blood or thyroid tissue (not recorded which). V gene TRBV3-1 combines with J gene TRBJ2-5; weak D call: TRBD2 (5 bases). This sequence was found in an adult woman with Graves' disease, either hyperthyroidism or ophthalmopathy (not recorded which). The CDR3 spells CASSQALALETQYF. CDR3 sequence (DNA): TGTGCCAGCAGCCAAGCCCTAGCCCTAGAGACCCAGTACTTC.